The sequence of this T cell receptor beta chain was determined in a study of early T cells in non-severe SARS-CoV-2 infection. Study context: It was bulk RNA from unsorted whole blood that was sequenced, and the chains were unpaired.

Germline loops: CDR1 SGHTA, CDR2 FQGTGA. V was trimmed by 2 bases and J by 5 bases, leaving 9 bases between them. The CDR3 is made up of 13 amino acids. Remarks on this clonotype: Its target is not known.

Unique molecular identifiers tagged individual cDNA molecules. TCRdb reanalysed the 5' RACE reads using MiXCR and keeps one entry per CDR3 protein. The data contain 86,000 or so distinct CDR3 sequences, around an eighth of them singletons. Overall study results and limits: Reliance on VDJdb matching favored anti-spike CD8 responses; private and CD4 specificities were missed.

Material: whole blood. The chain recombines TRBV7-3 with TRBJ2-5; D is unclear. The receptor was isolated from an adult who was a healthcare worker with PCR-confirmed SARS-CoV-2 infection or an uninfected control (not recorded which). The CDR3 here is CASSLSRIETQYF. For the CDR3, the DNA is TGTGCCAGCAGCTTATCTAGGATTGAGACCCAGTACTTC.